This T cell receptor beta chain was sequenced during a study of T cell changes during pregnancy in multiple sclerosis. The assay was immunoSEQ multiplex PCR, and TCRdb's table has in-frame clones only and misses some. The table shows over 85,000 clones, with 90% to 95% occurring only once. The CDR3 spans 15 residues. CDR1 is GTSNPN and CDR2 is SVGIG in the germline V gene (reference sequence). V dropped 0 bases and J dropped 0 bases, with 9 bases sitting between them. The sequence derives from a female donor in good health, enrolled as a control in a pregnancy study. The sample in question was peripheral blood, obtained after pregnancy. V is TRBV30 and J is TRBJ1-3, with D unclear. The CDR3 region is CAWSVQRSSGNTIYF. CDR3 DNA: TGTGCCTGGAGTGTACAAAGGAGCTCTGGAAACACCATATATTTT.